A selection of T cell receptor beta chains follows, all from one sample in a study of shared clonotypes between healthy human individuals. Sequencing was performed with immunoSEQ multiplex PCR; in TCRdb, only in-frame clones are kept and a portion is missing. The sample carries hundreds of thousands of clones, roughly 94% recorded once. Sequencing was carried out using naive CD8+ T cells sorted from blood. The receptors stem from a man younger than 45 in good health. Both conserved end residues are part of each CDR3. The order of the fields is D gene, J gene, clone size, V gene, CDR3 DNA, CDR3 protein. A D gene is named only where the DNA matches it firmly. Size tells how often a clone was seen (once, few, many) or the class of an expanded clone, and some rows leave it out.

D gene: .; J gene: TRBJ2-3; clone size: .; V gene: TRBV6-5; CDR3 DNA: TGTGCCAGCAGCGTTGCGGGCATTGGCACAGATACGCAGTATTTT; CDR3 protein: CASSVAGIGTDTQYF
D gene: .; J gene: TRBJ2-7; clone size: once; V gene: TRBV7-9; CDR3 DNA: TGTGCCAGCAGCTTAGCCAGGATTTCCTACGGGGAGCAGTACTTC; CDR3 protein: CASSLARISYGEQYF
D gene: .; J gene: TRBJ2-7; clone size: .; V gene: TRBV27; CDR3 DNA: TGTGCCAGCAGTTTATCGGTAGCCTACGAGCAGTACTTC; CDR3 protein: CASSLSVAYEQYF
D gene: TRBD1; J gene: TRBJ2-2; clone size: .; V gene: TRBV28; CDR3 DNA: TGTGCCAGCAGTGGGTGGACAGGCTCCACCGGGCCGGGCACCGGGGAGCTGTTTTTT; CDR3 protein: CASSGWTGSTGPGTGELFF
D gene: .; J gene: TRBJ1-2; clone size: .; V gene: TRBV2; CDR3 DNA: TGTGCCAGCAGTGAAATGGGGACTCAGCCTGGCTACACCTTC; CDR3 protein: CASSEMGTQPGYTF
D gene: .; J gene: TRBJ1-1; clone size: .; V gene: TRBV9; CDR3 DNA: TGTGCCAGCAGTCCGGGGCTGAACACTGAAGCTTTCTTT; CDR3 protein: CASSPGLNTEAFF
D gene: TRBD1; J gene: TRBJ1-1; clone size: .; V gene: TRBV10-3; CDR3 DNA: TGTGCCATCAGTGAGTCGGGACAGGGCGTTGGAAACACTGAAGCTTTCTTT; CDR3 protein: CAISESGQGVGNTEAFF
D gene: .; J gene: TRBJ2-3; clone size: .; V gene: TRBV19; CDR3 DNA: TGTGCCAGTAGTTGGGGAGTACGGGCAGATACGCAGTATTTT; CDR3 protein: CASSWGVRADTQYF
D gene: .; J gene: TRBJ1-2; clone size: .; V gene: TRBV5-1; CDR3 DNA: TGCGCCAGCAGGGTTGGGGCGGACAGTGCCGCCCACACCTTC; CDR3 protein: CASRVGADSAAHTF
D gene: .; J gene: TRBJ2-7; clone size: .; V gene: TRBV27; CDR3 DNA: TGTGCCAGCAGTTCTGGGACCCCGTCAGGTCGGTACGAGCAGTACTTC; CDR3 protein: CASSSGTPSGRYEQYF
D gene: TRBD1; J gene: TRBJ1-5; clone size: .; V gene: TRBV30; CDR3 DNA: TGTGCCTGGAGTGTAGGGGAGACAGGGGTCAATCAGCCCCAGCATTTT; CDR3 protein: CAWSVGETGVNQPQHF
D gene: .; J gene: TRBJ2-2; clone size: .; V gene: TRBV30; CDR3 DNA: TGTGCCTGGAGTCCTCGCCAGGCAGGGGCCAGGGAGCTGTTTTTT; CDR3 protein: CAWSPRQAGARELFF
D gene: .; J gene: TRBJ1-1; clone size: .; V gene: TRBV5-4; CDR3 DNA: TGTGCCAGCAGCTTACGGGGGAACACTGAAGCTTTCTTT; CDR3 protein: CASSLRGNTEAFF
D gene: TRBD1; J gene: TRBJ2-3; clone size: .; V gene: TRBV7-8; CDR3 DNA: TGTGCCAGCAGCACCGGGACAGGGTCCACAGATACGCAGTATTTT; CDR3 protein: CASSTGTGSTDTQYF
D gene: .; J gene: TRBJ2-7; clone size: .; V gene: TRBV14; CDR3 DNA: TGTGCCAGCAGCCATGGGGGGCACGAGCAGTACTTC; CDR3 protein: CASSHGGHEQYF
D gene: .; J gene: TRBJ1-4; clone size: .; V gene: TRBV10-1; CDR3 DNA: TGCGCCAGCAGTGAGTCGGGAGAGAATGAAAAACTGTTTTTT; CDR3 protein: CASSESGENEKLFF
D gene: TRBD2; J gene: TRBJ2-7; clone size: .; V gene: TRBV27; CDR3 DNA: TGTGCCAGCAGTTTATTCAGTGGGCTAGCGGGATACGAGCAGTGCTTC; CDR3 protein: CASSLFSGLAGYEQCF
D gene: TRBD2; J gene: TRBJ2-1; clone size: .; V gene: TRBV7-9; CDR3 DNA: TGTGCCAGCAGCTCTCTCTTAGCGGGAGGGCCGGTATACAATGAGCAGTTCTTC; CDR3 protein: CASSSLLAGGPVYNEQFF
D gene: .; J gene: TRBJ2-1; clone size: .; V gene: TRBV12-5; CDR3 DNA: TGTGCTAGTGGTTTGGCTAGCGCTTTAAATGAGCAGTTCTTC; CDR3 protein: CASGLASALNEQFF
D gene: TRBD1; J gene: TRBJ2-3; clone size: .; V gene: TRBV27; CDR3 DNA: TGTGCCAGCAGTCAACACGGGACAGGGAAAAGCGATACGCAGTATTTT; CDR3 protein: CASSQHGTGKSDTQYF
D gene: .; J gene: TRBJ2-7; clone size: .; V gene: TRBV29-1; CDR3 DNA: TGCAGCGTTGAAGAACAGGGCTACGAGCAGTACTTC; CDR3 protein: CSVEEQGYEQYF
D gene: TRBD2; J gene: TRBJ2-3; clone size: once; V gene: TRBV15; CDR3 DNA: TGTGCCACCAGCACGAGGGCGGGGGTTTTGACGACAGATACGCAGTATTTT; CDR3 protein: CATSTRAGVLTTDTQYF
D gene: .; J gene: TRBJ1-1; clone size: once; V gene: TRBV7-9; CDR3 DNA: TGTGCCAGCAGCGGCCCTAATCTACTGAACACTGAAGCTTTCTTT; CDR3 protein: CASSGPNLLNTEAFF
D gene: .; J gene: TRBJ2-2; clone size: .; V gene: TRBV7-9; CDR3 DNA: TGTGCCAGCAGGGTGGGGCCGGTAACCGGGGAGCTGTTTTTT; CDR3 protein: CASRVGPVTGELFF
D gene: .; J gene: TRBJ1-1; clone size: .; V gene: TRBV5-6; CDR3 DNA: TGTGCCAGCAGCAAAGTCGGGAGGAACACTGAAGCTTTCTTT; CDR3 protein: CASSKVGRNTEAFF
D gene: .; J gene: TRBJ1-5; clone size: .; V gene: TRBV28; CDR3 DNA: TGTGCCAGCAGGACAGACAGACCCAATCAGCCCCAGCATTTT; CDR3 protein: CASRTDRPNQPQHF
D gene: .; J gene: TRBJ2-5; clone size: .; V gene: TRBV27; CDR3 DNA: TGTGCCAGCAGTTTACCCTATTCAGAGACCCAGTACTTC; CDR3 protein: CASSLPYSETQYF
D gene: .; J gene: TRBJ2-5; clone size: .; V gene: TRBV7-7; CDR3 DNA: TGTGCTAGCAGCTTACAGAGCGCTGAGACCCAGTACTTC; CDR3 protein: CASSLQSAETQYF
D gene: TRBD2; J gene: TRBJ2-5; clone size: .; V gene: TRBV2; CDR3 DNA: TGTGCCAGCAGAGGACTAGCGGGAGTGGAGACCCAGTACTTC; CDR3 protein: CASRGLAGVETQYF
D gene: .; J gene: TRBJ1-2; clone size: once; V gene: TRBV7-8; CDR3 DNA: TGTGCCAGCAGCCCAGCAGTGAACTATGGCTACACCTTC; CDR3 protein: CASSPAVNYGYTF
D gene: .; J gene: TRBJ2-7; clone size: .; V gene: TRBV9; CDR3 DNA: TGTGCCAGCAGCGAGGGCGGGGACACCTACGAGCAGTACTTC; CDR3 protein: CASSEGGDTYEQYF
D gene: TRBD2; J gene: TRBJ2-7; clone size: .; V gene: TRBV27; CDR3 DNA: TGTGCCAGCAGTTTACTAGCGGGAGACGAGCAGTACTTC; CDR3 protein: CASSLLAGDEQYF
D gene: TRBD1; J gene: TRBJ2-5; clone size: .; V gene: TRBV28; CDR3 DNA: TGTGCCAGCAGCCCGACAGGGGTTACTTGGGGCCAGTACTTC; CDR3 protein: CASSPTGVTWGQYF
D gene: .; J gene: TRBJ1-4; clone size: .; V gene: TRBV6-1; CDR3 DNA: TGTGCCAGCAGTGAAGCACCTCTGGGGAGTGAAAAACTGTTTTTT; CDR3 protein: CASSEAPLGSEKLFF
D gene: .; J gene: TRBJ2-7; clone size: .; V gene: TRBV5-4; CDR3 DNA: TGTGCCAGCAGTTCGCTCGATCCCTACGAGCAGTACTTC; CDR3 protein: CASSSLDPYEQYF
D gene: .; J gene: TRBJ1-5; clone size: .; V gene: TRBV27; CDR3 DNA: TGTGCCAGCAGTTTAGAGAGGTATAGCAATCAGCCCCAGCATTTT; CDR3 protein: CASSLERYSNQPQHF
D gene: TRBD1; J gene: TRBJ2-1; clone size: .; V gene: TRBV5-6; CDR3 DNA: TGTGCCAGCAGCTTGGCCCAACGACAGGGGAGATTCCATGAGCAGTTCTTC; CDR3 protein: CASSLAQRQGRFHEQFF
D gene: TRBD2; J gene: TRBJ2-2; clone size: .; V gene: TRBV28; CDR3 DNA: TGTGCCAGCAGTCACCCAGCGGGAGATGAATCCGGGGAGCTGTTTTTT; CDR3 protein: CASSHPAGDESGELFF
D gene: .; J gene: TRBJ2-5; clone size: .; V gene: TRBV21-1; CDR3 DNA: TGTGCCAGCAGCAAAAGTTACAATCTCGATAGGGGGCAAGAGACCCAGTACTTC; CDR3 protein: CASSKSYNLDRGQETQYF
D gene: .; J gene: TRBJ2-7; clone size: .; V gene: TRBV19; CDR3 DNA: TGTGCCAGTAGTCGACAATTCTCCTACGAGCAGTACTTC; CDR3 protein: CASSRQFSYEQYF
D gene: TRBD1; J gene: TRBJ2-6; clone size: once; V gene: TRBV14; CDR3 DNA: TGTGCCAGCAGCCACCGACCCAGGACAGGGTATGCAGGGGCCAACGTCCTGACTTTC; CDR3 protein: CASSHRPRTGYAGANVLTF
D gene: .; J gene: TRBJ2-1; clone size: .; V gene: TRBV19; CDR3 DNA: TGTGCCAGTAGTCTCTCGAGGCGGGACTCCTACAATGAGCAGTTCTTC; CDR3 protein: CASSLSRRDSYNEQFF
D gene: .; J gene: TRBJ1-2; clone size: .; V gene: TRBV19; CDR3 DNA: TGTGCCACCCGGACAGCCGATAACTATGGCTACACCTTC; CDR3 protein: CATRTADNYGYTF
D gene: TRBD2; J gene: TRBJ2-3; clone size: .; V gene: TRBV2; CDR3 DNA: TGTGCCAGCAGTCCGACTAGCGGGGGCACAGATACGCAGTATTTT; CDR3 protein: CASSPTSGGTDTQYF
D gene: .; J gene: TRBJ1-5; clone size: once; V gene: TRBV11-2; CDR3 DNA: TGTGCCAGCAGCTTAGCTTTGGGGGCTAATCAGCCCCAGCATTTT; CDR3 protein: CASSLALGANQPQHF
D gene: .; J gene: TRBJ2-2; clone size: .; V gene: TRBV5-4; CDR3 DNA: TGTGCCACCCAGCCTGAGTCCGGGGAGCTGTTTTTT; CDR3 protein: CATQPESGELFF
D gene: .; J gene: TRBJ1-2; clone size: .; V gene: TRBV5-4; CDR3 DNA: TGTGCCAGCAGCCCCACTCGGGGGGGGCGTCTTGGCTACACCTTC; CDR3 protein: CASSPTRGGRLGYTF
D gene: .; J gene: TRBJ2-7; clone size: .; V gene: TRBV20-1; CDR3 DNA: TGCAGTACCTCAGAGGGAGACGAGCAGTACTTC; CDR3 protein: CSTSEGDEQYF
D gene: TRBD1; J gene: TRBJ2-5; clone size: .; V gene: TRBV2; CDR3 DNA: TGTGCCAGCAGAGACAGGGTGGAGGAGACCCAGTACTTC; CDR3 protein: CASRDRVEETQYF